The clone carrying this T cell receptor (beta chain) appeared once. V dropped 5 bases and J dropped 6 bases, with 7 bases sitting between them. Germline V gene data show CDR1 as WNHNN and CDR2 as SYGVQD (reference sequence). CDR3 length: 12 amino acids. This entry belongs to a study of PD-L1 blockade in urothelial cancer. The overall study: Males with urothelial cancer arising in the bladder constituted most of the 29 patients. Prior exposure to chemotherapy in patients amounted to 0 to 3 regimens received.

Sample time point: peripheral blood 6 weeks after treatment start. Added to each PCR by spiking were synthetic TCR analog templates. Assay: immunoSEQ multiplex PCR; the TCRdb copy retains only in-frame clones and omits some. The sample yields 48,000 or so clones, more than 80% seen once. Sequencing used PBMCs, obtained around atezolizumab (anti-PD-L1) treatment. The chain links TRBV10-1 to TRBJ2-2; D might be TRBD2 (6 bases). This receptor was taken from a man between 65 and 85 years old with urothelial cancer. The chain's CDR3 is CASSWGAGELFF. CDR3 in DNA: TGCGCCAGCAGTTGGGGGGCCGGGGAGCTGTTTTTT.